This passage covers 27 T cell receptor beta chains from one sample sequenced in a study of cytomegalovirus exposure and HLA in healthy donors. Primers included in the PCR were 60 Vbeta and 13 Jbeta primers. Sequencing was performed with immunoSEQ multiplex PCR; in TCRdb, only in-frame clones are kept and a portion is missing. Seen here are approximately 200,000 clones, about 79% observed once, and the top ten hold around 1.8%. Sequenced material: PBMCs. All receptors come from a man between 18 and 29 years old in good health and CMV-seronegative.

The CDR3 bases are TGTGCCAGCGGAGCGGGGGGGACCACAGATACGCAGTATTTT. Its translation: CASGAGGTTDTQYF. V is TRBV19 and J is TRBJ2-3; 10 positions match TRBD2. Germline V gives CDR1 LNHDA, CDR2 SQIVND (reference sequence). J lost 2 bases, V lost 9 bases, and 5 bases had no gene match. The CDR3 length is 14 residues.

This chain joins TRBV7-2 and TRBJ2-6; possible D gene TRBD2, 6 bases. The CDR3 has 18 amino acids. The ends were cut back, 7 bases at V and 0 bases at J, with 19 bases in the middle. Per germline, CDR1 SGHTA and CDR2 FQGNSA. CDR3 amino acids: CASTLPGTPNSGANVLTF. The CDR3 region has the DNA TGTGCCAGCACCCTCCCCGGGACTCCAAACTCTGGGGCCAACGTCCTGACTTTC. Supplemented by reference TRBV7-2 and TRBJ2-6, the full variable domain reads GAGVSQSPSNKVTEKGKDVELRCDPISGHTALYWYRQSLGQGLEFLIYFQGNSAPDKSGLPSDRFSAERTGGSVSTLTIQRTQQEDSAVYLCASTLPGTPNSGANVLTFGAGSRLTVL.

The chain carries TRBV10-3 and TRBJ2-7; 10 positions agree with TRBD2. The CDR3 length is 14 residues. Trimming at V came to 4 bases and at J to 0 bases, leaving 0 bases not matched to a gene. The germline gives CDR1 ENHRY, CDR2 SYGVKD. CDR3 amino acids: CAISASGSSYEQYF. The CDR3 coding sequence is TGTGCCATCAGTGCTAGCGGGAGCTCCTACGAGCAGTACTTC.

With regard to this clone: The germline gene is not matched at one end of the junction; a read error may be the cause. This chain joins TRBV7-9 and TRBJ2-1, with a tentative D call TRBD2 (5 bases). The germline CDR1 and CDR2 sequences are SEHNR and FQNEAQ (reference sequence). The CDR3 covers 10 residues. CDR3 bases: TGTTCCAGCGGCGGCAGTGAGCAGTTCTTC. It encodes CSSGGSEQFF.

Written as DNA, the CDR3 is TGTGCCAGCAGCTTAGGGGGGAGGTCCTACGAGCAGTACTTC. This gives the protein CASSLGGRSYEQYF. The genes are TRBV7-6 and TRBJ2-7, with D maybe TRBD2 (6 bases). There are 14 residues in the CDR3. Germline assignment: CDR1 SGHVS and CDR2 FNYEAQ. Trimming removed 1 base at V and 1 base at J, with 8 bases between.

The chain carries TRBV5-1 and TRBJ2-1; 15 bases are a match to TRBD2. Unmatched junction bases numbered 1, after V lost 3 bases and J lost 6 bases. Germline lookup yields CDR1 SGHRS and CDR2 YFSETQ. This CDR3 contains 15 residues. Here the CDR3 DNA reads TGCGCCAGCAGCTCGGGACTAGCGGGGGGCAATGAGCAGTTCTTC. As protein: CASSSGLAGGNEQFF.

V gene TRBV10-1 combines with J gene TRBJ1-3; 7 positions match TRBD1. V shed 10 bases, J shed 1 base, and the junction held 7 bases outside the gene matches. Germline CDR1 and CDR2: WNHNN and SYGVQD (reference sequence). The CDR3 sequence is 14 residues long. The CDR3 bases are TGCGCCACCAGGACAGGCCTTTCTGGAAACACCATATATTTT. Protein product: CATRTGLSGNTIYF.

The CDR3 loop is CASSGLGQGRGYTF. CDR3 nucleotides: TGTGCCAGCAGTGGACTCGGACAGGGTCGGGGCTACACCTTC. The J gene is TRBJ1-2, the V gene TRBV28; 8 nucleotides line up with TRBD1. Germline V lookup: CDR1 MDHEN, CDR2 SYDVKM. Unmatched junction bases numbered 10, after V lost 5 bases and J lost 8 bases. The CDR3 is 14 residues long.

On this clone itself: One junction end disagrees with the germline gene, perhaps due to a read error. The chain combines TRBV4-2 with TRBJ2-5, with 7 bases matching TRBD1. The J call is doubtful: the DNA matches TRBJ2-7 better. The CDR3 is 15 residues long. Germline loops: CDR1 LGHNA, CDR2 YNFKEQ. The CDR3 sequence: CASTQSTGTSYEQYF. The CDR3 region has the DNA TGTGCCAGCACCCAATCGACAGGGACCTCCTACGAGCAGTACTTC.

V gene TRBV10-2 combines with J gene TRBJ2-1, with 7 nucleotides matching TRBD1. J lost 7 bases, V lost 7 bases, and 19 bases had no gene match. Per the germline V gene, CDR1 is WSHSY and CDR2 is SAAADI. This CDR3 comprises 17 residues. The CDR3 DNA is TGCGCCAGCAAATTGGGGCAGGGGGAAGGAACACAGAATGAGCAGTTCTTC. Its translation: CASKLGQGEGTQNEQFF.

The genes are TRBV19 and TRBJ2-5; TRBD2 aligns across 14 bases. V was pared by 4 bases and J by 7 bases, with 8 bases of the junction left unmatched. Per germline, CDR1 LNHDA and CDR2 SQIVND (reference sequence). The CDR3 spans 16 residues. CDR3 in amino acids: CASSRLAGGPEGTQYF. DNA of the CDR3: TGTGCCAGTAGTAGACTAGCGGGAGGGCCAGAAGGGACCCAGTACTTC.

This clone was detected only a few times. The chain employs TRBV7-9 and TRBJ1-4; D remains unclear. This CDR3 comprises 14 residues. CDR1 is SEHNR, CDR2 FQNEAQ, per germline (reference sequence). The V and J ends lost 5 bases and 8 bases respectively, with 15 bases between them. This chain's CDR3 is CASSPPGRAEKLFF. Here the CDR3 DNA reads TGTGCCAGCAGCCCCCCCGGGCGGGCGGAAAAACTGTTTTTT.

The chain carries TRBV10-3 and TRBJ1-2; 7 nucleotides align to TRBD1. V gave up 8 bases and J gave up 0 bases; unmatched junction bases: 9. The germline CDR1 and CDR2 sequences are ENHRY and SYGVKD. This CDR3 region has 15 residues. The CDR3 nucleotides read TGTGCCATCCCCCTGAACAGGGGCCCTAACTATGGCTACACCTTC. Encoded protein: CAIPLNRGPNYGYTF.

This clone was detected only a few times. The V gene is TRBV6-1, the J gene TRBJ1-1; D unclear. The CDR3 has 14 residues. The V end lost 8 bases, the J end lost 3 bases, and 16 bases lay between the germline ends. Germline CDR1 and CDR2: MNHNS and SASEGT. The CDR3 DNA reads TGTGCCAGCTTGAGAATAACCGGGGACACTGAAGCTTTCTTT. This translates into CASLRITGDTEAFF.

This chain connects TRBV30 to TRBJ2-5, with D tentatively TRBD2 (7 bases). CDR1 is GTSNPN and CDR2 is SVGIG in the germline V gene (reference sequence). Trimming removed 2 bases from V and 9 bases from J, with 19 bases in between. The CDR3 is 14 amino acids. In DNA, the CDR3 is TGTGCCTGGAGTAGGGGGGGCGAGCAATCGGCCCAGTACTTC. Amino acid sequence: CAWSRGGEQSAQYF.

V and J are TRBV7-9 and TRBJ2-1, with 7 bases aligning to TRBD1. The germline V gene has CDR1 SEHNR and CDR2 FQNEAQ (reference sequence). This CDR3 has 16 amino acids. The J segment lost 4 bases and the V segment lost 5 bases, leaving 11 bases of the junction unmatched. The CDR3 bases are TGTGCCAGCAGCCCTATAGGACAGGCGAATTACAATGAGCAGTTCTTC. Translating it yields CASSPIGQANYNEQFF.

This chain joins TRBV5-1 and TRBJ1-2; D not certain. Trimming shortened V by 1 base and J by 8 bases, and 12 bases separated the two germline ends. The germline V gene encodes CDR1 SGHRS and CDR2 YFSETQ. This CDR3 is 13 amino acids long. The CDR3 region has the DNA TGCGCCAGCAGCTTGCGGGGAGAAGGGGGCTACACCTTC. This codes for CASSLRGEGGYTF. Together with reference TRBV5-1 and TRBJ1-2, the CDR3 gives the full variable domain: KAGVTQTPRYLIKTRGQQVTLSCSPISGHRSVSWYQQTPGQGLQFLFEYFSETQRNKGNFPGRFSGRQFSNSRSEMNVSTLELGDSALYLCASSLRGEGGYTFGSGTRLTVV.

This clone was seen more than once but under ten times. This sequence joins TRBV2 and TRBJ1-4, with D possibly being TRBD1 (6 bases). Germline V gives CDR1 SNHLY, CDR2 FYNNEI. CDR3 length equals 14 residues. Trimming stripped 6 bases from V and 7 bases from J, with 15 bases between. CDR3 DNA sequence: TGTGCCAGCAGGGTACGGGACACCGGTGAAAAACTGTTTTTT. Its protein product is CASRVRDTGEKLFF.

This chain uses TRBV5-5 with TRBJ2-3, with D maybe TRBD1 (6 bases). The CDR3 runs to 15 residues. V shed 5 bases and J shed 6 bases, with 19 bases lying between them. Germline lookup yields CDR1 SGHKS and CDR2 YYEKEE (reference sequence). CDR3 sequence reads: CASSQTGFVRDTQYF. The CDR3 nucleotides read TGTGCCAGCAGTCAAACAGGGTTTGTTAGGGATACGCAGTATTTT.

This chain uses TRBV7-8 with TRBJ2-1, with D perhaps matching TRBD2 (6 bases). This CDR3 region has 14 residues. Germline CDR1 SGHVS, CDR2 FQNEAQ. V was clipped by 6 bases and J by 3 bases, with 12 bases between them. The CDR3 is CASRRLDYYNEQFF. CDR3 in DNA: TGTGCCAGCAGGAGGTTGGACTACTACAATGAGCAGTTCTTC. The full variable domain, its missing parts supplied by reference TRBV7-8 and TRBJ2-1, is GAGVSQSPRYKVAKRGQDVALRCDPISGHVSLFWYQQALGQGPEFLTYFQNEAQLDKSGLPSDRFFAERPEGSVSTLKIQRTQQEDSAVYLCASRRLDYYNEQFFGPGTRLTVL.

This chain connects TRBV5-4 to TRBJ2-6; D unclear. Trimming took 0 bases from V and 4 from J, leaving 11 bases between them. Germline V gene sequence: CDR1 SGHNT, CDR2 YYREEE (reference sequence). The CDR3 extends over 16 amino acids. CDR3 DNA sequence: TGTGCCAGCAGCTTGGATAATTTGTCCGGGGCCAACGTCCTGACTTTC. Translating it yields CASSLDNLSGANVLTF.

The sample holds a few counts of this clone. This sequence joins TRBV4-3 and TRBJ2-7; 10 positions match TRBD1. This CDR3 comprises 14 residues. The J segment lost 3 bases and the V segment lost 3 bases, leaving 2 bases of the junction unmatched. Germline loops: CDR1 LGHNA, CDR2 YSLEER. The CDR3 DNA is TGCGCCAGCAGCCATGACAGGGGGCTCTACGAGCAGTACTTC. Translated: CASSHDRGLYEQYF.

CDR3 region: CASSQNGGSGNTIYF. The CDR3 bases are TGTGCCAGCAGCCAGAACGGGGGTTCTGGAAACACCATATATTTT. The rearrangement joins TRBV7-2 to TRBJ1-3; maybe TRBD1 (5 bases). The CDR3 runs to 15 residues. Germline CDR1 is SGHTA and CDR2 is FQGNSA. With 5 bases removed from V and 1 base from J, the gap between germline ends came to 12 bases.

The DNA of the CDR3 is TGCAGCGTTGAAGGGACAGGGACTAGCACAGATACGCAGTATTTT. Translation: CSVEGTGTSTDTQYF. The rearrangement uses TRBV29-1 and TRBJ2-3; TRBD1 agrees at 8 bases. CDR1 is SQVTM, CDR2 ANQGSEA, per germline. The CDR3 covers 15 residues. After removal of 1 base from V and 0 bases from J, the junction contained 3 bases not matched to a gene.

The chain has TRBV5-1 and TRBJ2-1; 8 bases match TRBD1. The germline gives CDR1 SGHRS, CDR2 YFSETQ. This CDR3 region has 15 residues. V gave up 2 bases and J gave up 8 bases; unmatched junction bases: 9. As DNA, the CDR3 is TGCGCCAGCAGCTTCTTACTGGACAGGGACGATGAGCAGTTCTTC. Residues: CASSFLLDRDDEQFF.

V is TRBV10-3 and J is TRBJ2-2, with no clear D. CDR1 and CDR2 (germline): ENHRY, SYGVKD. Trimming removed 7 bases from V and 2 bases from J, with 11 bases in between. The CDR3 spans 14 residues. CDR3 DNA sequence: TGTGCCATCACCGGCGGAATAAACACCGGGGAGCTGTTTTTT. Residues: CAITGGINTGELFF.

This clone was recorded only once. V usage is TRBV7-8 and J usage is TRBJ2-7, with a possible D match to TRBD1 (6 bases). Trimming shortened V by 0 bases and J by 10 bases, and 10 bases separated the two germline ends. The CDR3 has 12 residues. Germline loops: CDR1 SGHVS, CDR2 FQNEAQ. CDR3 region: CASSLASDSQYF. The CDR3 nucleotides are TGTGCCAGCAGCTTAGCTTCGGACAGCCAGTACTTC.